Below, 26 T cell receptor beta chains from the same sample are listed, as sequenced in a study of early T cells in non-severe SARS-CoV-2 infection. TCRdb passed the 5' RACE reads through MiXCR, listing each CDR3 protein once. The table has about 43,000 distinct CDR3 sequences, roughly a tenth seen once. Sequenced sample: whole blood. These receptor sequences come from an adult who was a healthcare worker with PCR-confirmed SARS-CoV-2 infection or an uninfected control (not recorded which).

There are many counts of this clonotype. The chain is built from TRBV7-7 and TRBJ2-5; 7 bases match TRBD1. The V segment lost 1 base and the J segment 2 bases; nucleotides outside the gene matches: 1. Per germline, CDR1 SSHAT and CDR2 FNYEAQ (reference sequence). The CDR3 extends over 14 amino acids. CDR3 nucleotide sequence: TGTGCCAGCAGCTTAGGGGGACAGCAAGAGACCCAGTACTTC. Residues: CASSLGGQQETQYF.

This clonotype turned up a few times. The V and J genes are TRBV7-2 and TRBJ1-1; D is ambiguous. V lost 7 bases and J 5 bases, leaving 11 bases between the germline ends. Germline CDR1 is SGHTA and CDR2 is FQGNSA. CDR3 length: 12 amino acids. CDR3 sequence (DNA): TGTGCCAGCAACCCCTGGAGGACTGAAGCTTTCTTT. It specifies CASNPWRTEAFF.

Many counts were recorded for this clonotype. The chain couples TRBV19 to TRBJ2-1, with TRBD2 matching over 11 bases. The CDR3 has 20 amino acids. The V and J ends lost 2 bases and 2 bases, in that order; junction bases with no gene match: 14. CDR1 is LNHDA, CDR2 SQIVND, per germline (reference sequence). DNA of the CDR3: TGTGCCAGTAGTATACCGGGACTAGCGGAGGTTATCGGGACCTACAATGAGCAGTTCTTC. It specifies CASSIPGLAEVIGTYNEQFF.

This clonotype was seen a handful of times. V is TRBV7-7 and J is TRBJ2-1; 7 bases map to TRBD1. V lost 5 bases, J lost 8 bases, and 9 bases stayed unmatched. Germline CDR1 is SSHAT and CDR2 is FNYEAQ (reference sequence). This CDR3 spans 14 amino acids. The CDR3 nucleotides read TGTGCCAGCAGCCCACTACAGGGGAACGATGAGCAGTTCTTC. Its protein is CASSPLQGNDEQFF.

Only a few counts were recorded for this clonotype. The CDR3 DNA sequence: TGCGCCAGCAGCGGCCTTGGGGGGGATACGCAGTATTTT. Protein sequence: CASSGLGGDTQYF. This chain connects TRBV5-1 to TRBJ2-3, with a weak D call TRBD2 (6 bases). Germline lookup yields CDR1 SGHRS and CDR2 YFSETQ. The CDR3 totals 13 residues. Trimming removed 4 bases from V and 6 bases from J, with 12 bases in between.

J is TRBJ2-5 and V is TRBV7-2; weak D call: TRBD1 (6 bases). Trimming took off 1 base at V and 2 bases at J, with 11 bases between the two ends. Germline V gives CDR1 SGHTA, CDR2 FQGNSA. The length of the CDR3 is 15 residues. The DNA of the CDR3 is TGTGCCAGCAGCTTAGGGACCGACAGGCAAGAGACCCAGTACTTC. Translation: CASSLGTDRQETQYF.

The chain employs TRBV29-1 and TRBJ2-7; 10 nucleotides align to TRBD2. Trimming removed 2 bases from V and 0 bases from J; junction bases left unmatched: 4. The CDR3 sequence is 15 residues long. Germline CDR1 reads SQVTM; CDR2 reads ANQGSEA. Here the CDR3 reads CSVELAGAYSYEQYF. DNA of the CDR3: TGCAGCGTTGAACTAGCGGGGGCCTACTCCTACGAGCAGTACTTC.

There are a few counts of this clonotype. This sequence joins TRBV2 and TRBJ2-1; 7 bases are shared with TRBD1. Germline-derived CDR1 and CDR2 are SNHLY and FYNNEI. The CDR3 sequence is 14 residues long. Trimming took 11 bases from V and 6 from J; bases not matched to a gene: 13. The CDR3 loop is CAGGVGGPPNEQFF. The CDR3 DNA is TGTGCCGGAGGAGTAGGGGGCCCCCCCAATGAGCAGTTCTTC.

The chain carries TRBV21-1 and TRBJ2-7. TRBV21-1 is labeled a pseudogene. This CDR3 is 15 amino acids long. CDR3 sequence reads: CASSLRSVRSYEQYF. Written as DNA, the CDR3 is TGTGCCAGCAGCCTCCGGTCCGTACGCTCCTACGAGCAGTACTTC.

This clonotype occurred many times. This sequence joins TRBV6-1 and TRBJ2-4, with a tentative D call TRBD2 (6 bases). The CDR3 consists of 18 residues. V shed 4 bases and J shed 1 base, with 20 bases lying between them. CDR1 and CDR2 from the germline V gene are MNHNS and SASEGT. Here the CDR3 DNA reads TGTGCCAGCAGTGTAGGCGGGACCCTCTTGGGCGCCAAAAACATTCAGTACTTC. Translating gives CASSVGGTLLGAKNIQYF.

The genes are TRBV30 and TRBJ2-1; D not certain. The CDR3 spans 11 residues. V was pared by 5 bases and J by 8 bases, with 10 bases between. Germline CDR1 GTSNPN, CDR2 SVGIG (reference sequence). The CDR3 protein is CAWGQKDEQFF. CDR3 bases: TGTGCCTGGGGGCAGAAGGATGAGCAGTTCTTC.

In this sample, this clonotype turned up a few times. CDR3 region: CASSLVGGINQPQHF. The CDR3 DNA reads as TGTGCCAGCAGTTTAGTCGGCGGAATCAATCAGCCCCAGCATTTT. V is TRBV12-3 or TRBV12-4 and J is TRBJ1-5; D not certain. The V and J ends lost 1 base and 3 bases respectively, with 10 bases between them. The CDR3 runs to 15 residues.

This clonotype was recorded many times. The chain links TRBV7-3 to TRBJ2-5; the match to TRBD1 covers 9 bases. The CDR3 runs 15 residues. J was trimmed by 3 bases and V by 6 bases; bases with no gene match: 8. CDR1 and CDR2 (germline): SGHTA, FQGTGA. This CDR3 reads CASSIMGTGKETQYF. CDR3 nucleotide sequence: TGTGCCAGCAGTATTATGGGGACAGGGAAAGAGACCCAGTACTTC.

This clonotype was seen at least ten times. J is TRBJ2-5 and V is TRBV2; possibly TRBD1 for D (5 bases). Germline assignment: CDR1 SNHLY and CDR2 FYNNEI. With 4 bases removed from V and 2 bases from J, the gap between germline ends came to 11 bases. The CDR3 sequence is 14 residues long. CDR3: CASSGGANQETQYF. In DNA form, the CDR3 reads TGTGCCAGCAGTGGGGGCGCTAATCAAGAGACCCAGTACTTC.

This clonotype showed up just a few times. In DNA form, the CDR3 reads TGTGCCAGCAGCCAACAGGGGGGTAATTCACCCCTCCACTTT. It encodes CASSQQGGNSPLHF. This chain links TRBV3-1 with TRBJ1-6; 7 nucleotides agree with TRBD1. This CDR3 has 14 residues. The J segment lost 6 bases and the V segment lost 2 bases, leaving 1 base of the junction unmatched. Germline CDR1 and CDR2: LGHDT and YNNKEL (reference sequence).

This clonotype has only a few counts. The rearrangement links TRBV7-9 to TRBJ2-5; D is perhaps TRBD2 (5 bases). CDR1 is SEHNR, CDR2 FQNEAQ, per germline (reference sequence). V lost 1 base to trimming and J lost 0 bases, with 9 bases between them. This CDR3 region has 15 residues. As DNA, the CDR3 is TGTGCCAGCAGCTTAGTTCTAGCAGACCAAGAGACCCAGTACTTC. Residues: CASSLVLADQETQYF.

The genes are TRBV7-2 and TRBJ1-4, with a tentative D call TRBD1 (5 bases). The V end was cut by 0 bases, the J end by 8 bases, with 10 bases between. CDR3 length equals 14 residues. From germline, CDR1 is SGHTA and CDR2 FQGNSA. The CDR3, as DNA: TGTGCCAGCAGCTTAGCCAGGGTCGGAGAAAAACTGTTTTTT. Protein sequence: CASSLARVGEKLFF.

This clonotype was picked up a small number of times. The chain links TRBV20-1 to TRBJ1-1, with TRBD1 as a possible D gene (6 bases). V shed 4 bases and J shed 4 bases, with 10 bases lying between them. CDR1 DFQATT and CDR2 SNEGSKA come from the germline V gene (reference sequence). CDR3 length equals 12 residues. The CDR3 is CSATQGATEAFF. The CDR3 nucleotides are TGCAGTGCTACACAGGGTGCCACTGAAGCTTTCTTT.

The table lists this clonotype with many counts. The V gene is TRBV7-6, the J gene TRBJ2-1; D ambiguous. The CDR3 loop spans 14 amino acids. Trimming removed 5 bases from V and 9 bases from J, with 17 bases in between. CDR1 is SGHVS, CDR2 FNYEAQ, per germline. CDR3 sequence: CASSTGPEMVEQFF. CDR3 nucleotides: TGTGCCAGCAGCACCGGGCCCGAAATGGTTGAGCAGTTCTTC.

This chain joins TRBV6-6 and TRBJ2-7; no clear D. Germline V lookup: CDR1 MNHNY, CDR2 SVGAGI (reference sequence). This CDR3 has 13 residues. Trimming cost V 5 bases and J 2 bases, with 10 bases left between them. CDR3 loop: CASSVRRAYEQYF. The CDR3, as DNA: TGTGCCAGCAGTGTCCGTCGTGCCTACGAGCAGTACTTC.

This clonotype was counted at least ten times. The genes are TRBV29-1 and TRBJ1-1; no firm D call. Germline CDR1 SQVTM, CDR2 ANQGSEA. Trimming stripped 6 bases from V and 1 base from J, with 18 bases between. The CDR3 covers 15 residues. The CDR3 nucleotides read TGCAGCGTCGAGATGGTGGCGGGGAGGAACACTGAAGCTTTCTTT. It yields the protein CSVEMVAGRNTEAFF.

This clonotype has only a few counts. This chain links TRBV27 with TRBJ2-7; possibly TRBD1 or TRBD2 for D (5 bases each). The V gene lost 6 bases and the J gene lost 3 bases, with 12 bases spanning the gap. This CDR3 comprises 13 residues. The germline gives CDR1 MNHEY, CDR2 SMNVEV (reference sequence). The CDR3 DNA reads TGTGCCAGCAGACGACGGGACGGCTACGAGCAGTACTTC. This translates into CASRRRDGYEQYF.

This clonotype was counted at least ten times. This sequence joins TRBV4-2 and TRBJ1-2, with 7 bases aligning to TRBD1. The CDR3 extends over 16 amino acids. Germline CDR1 LGHNA, CDR2 YNFKEQ. The J segment lost 4 bases and the V segment lost 0 bases, leaving 8 bases of the junction unmatched. CDR3 sequence: CASSQEGAGQPYGYTF. CDR3 DNA sequence: TGTGCCAGCAGCCAAGAAGGCGCGGGACAGCCCTATGGCTACACCTTC.

The rearrangement uses TRBV7-2 and TRBJ1-2, with D perhaps matching TRBD1 (6 bases). Germline CDR1 reads SGHTA; CDR2 reads FQGNSA. CDR3 length equals 13 residues. Trimming took off 3 bases at V and 6 bases at J, with 11 bases between the two ends. The chain's CDR3 is CASSFQGQDGYTF. The CDR3 nucleotides read TGTGCCAGCAGCTTTCAGGGGCAGGATGGCTACACCTTC.

This sequence joins TRBV7-2 and TRBJ1-2; D perhaps matches TRBD1 (5 bases). This CDR3 region has 15 residues. V shed 3 bases and J shed 4 bases, with 15 bases lying between them. Germline CDR1 SGHTA, CDR2 FQGNSA. The CDR3 region has the DNA TGTGCCAGCAGCTTGGGGCCAGGCGTAGGCTATGGCTACACCTTC. Translation gives CASSLGPGVGYGYTF.

This clonotype was observed at least ten times. The chain uses TRBV7-3 and TRBJ2-2; 8 bases are shared with TRBD2. Germline trimming cut 0 bases from V and 6 bases from J; bases unmatched to any gene: 6. The germline V gene has CDR1 SGHTA and CDR2 FQGTGA. This CDR3 has 16 residues. The CDR3 spells CASSLTSGGRPGELFF. The CDR3 coding sequence is TGTGCCAGCAGCTTAACTTCGGGAGGGAGACCCGGGGAGCTGTTTTTT.